This TCR beta chain was identified during a study of blood T cell repertoires in COVID-19. Some clones are missing from TCRdb's copy, which holds only in-frame ones; the method was immunoSEQ multiplex PCR. Of about 200,000 clones in the sample, roughly 75% were seen once. Sequenced sample: peripheral blood. This TCR came from a woman between 65 and 79 years old with acute or convalescent COVID-19.

The CDR3 spells CASSVGLAGANTGELFF. The CDR3 DNA reads as TGTGCCAGCAGCGTGGGGCTAGCGGGGGCGAACACCGGGGAGCTGTTTTTT. This rearrangement joins TRBV9 to TRBJ2-2; 10 nucleotides agree with TRBD2. Germline V gene sequence: CDR1 SGDLS, CDR2 YYNGEE. V dropped 2 bases and J dropped 0; count of bases not matched to a gene: 4. The CDR3 has 17 residues.